This TCR beta chain is from a study of blood T cells in healthy people across ages. Study observations and caveats: Diversity estimates from one million T cells were considered underestimates.

It was with a sample-barcoded 5' primer and a J-beta primer mix that a second PCR of about 6 to 11 cycles was run. Unique molecular identifiers of 12 random nucleotides labeled each cDNA. TCRdb reprocessed the 5' RACE reads via MiXCR and lists one record per CDR3 protein. Altogether approximately 600,000 distinct CDR3 sequences are present, about 54% being singletons, with the ten largest covering approximately 37%. In its sample, this clonotype was seen once. Its antigen remains unidentified. Individuals who donated were healthy Caucasians from Russia aged about 6 to 90. This CDR3 contains 15 residues. Germline CDR1 reads DFQATT; CDR2 reads SNEGSKA (reference sequence). V trimming: 0 bases; J trimming: 2 bases; junction bases outside the gene matches: 5.

The origin of this receptor is a man in his sixties in good health. This chain uses TRBV20-1 with TRBJ2-3, with 7 bases aligning to TRBD1. The specimen was blood. CDR3 in DNA: TGCAGTGCTAGAGATGCACAGGGGCCCACAGATACGCAGTATTTT. Translation: CSARDAQGPTDTQYF.